The 14 T cell receptor beta chains below were found in one sample sequenced in a study of human T cells and chemical hapten exposure. TCRdb ran MiXCR on the RACE reads and lists one entry per CDR3 protein. The data contain roughly 30,000 distinct CDR3 sequences, less than 8% of them singletons. The sample's time point: healthy volunteer bleed at 2 weeks. From whole blood left unfractionated, total RNA was extracted. What was sequenced was whole blood. Every receptor here comes from a human donor in good health. Some clones in this sample may be carry-over from other donors' samples.

Ten or more counts support this clonotype. V is TRBV7-8 and J is TRBJ2-1; 9 bases line up with TRBD1. The CDR3 loop spans 15 amino acids. V was pared by 2 bases and J by 6 bases, with 5 bases of the junction left unmatched. Germline values: CDR1 SGHVS, CDR2 FQNEAQ. CDR3 DNA sequence: TGTGCCAGCAGCTTATTTGGGACAGGGACCAATGAGCAGTTCTTC. It encodes CASSLFGTGTNEQFF.

This clonotype appeared many times. This CDR3 reads CASSLGTLDTQYF. The CDR3 DNA reads as TGTGCCAGCAGCTTAGGGACACTAGATACGCAGTATTTT. This chain connects TRBV7-9 to TRBJ2-3, with a weak D call TRBD1 (5 bases). Germline V CDR1 and CDR2: SEHNR, FQNEAQ (reference sequence). V shed 1 base and J shed 5 bases, with 7 bases lying between them. This CDR3 contains 13 residues. The whole variable domain, filled in from reference TRBV7-9 and TRBJ2-3, reads DTGVSQNPRHKITKRGQNVTFRCDPISEHNRLYWYRQTLGQGPEFLTYFQNEAQLEKSRLLSDRFSAERPKGSFSTLEIQRTEQGDSAMYLCASSLGTLDTQYFGPGTRLTVL.

This clonotype was recorded many times. The chain recombines TRBV18 with TRBJ1-4; unclear D gene. The CDR3 runs 15 residues. CDR1 and CDR2 from the germline V gene are KGHSH and LQKENI. Trimming removed 3 bases at V and 0 bases at J, with 8 bases between. The CDR3 sequence is CASSPHVATNEKLFF. For the CDR3, the DNA is TGTGCCAGCTCACCTCACGTTGCAACTAATGAAAAACTGTTTTTT. Combining the CDR3 with reference TRBV18 and TRBJ1-4 gives the whole variable domain NAGVMQNPRHLVRRRGQEARLRCSPMKGHSHVYWYRQLPEEGLKFMVYLQKENIIDESGMPKERFSAEFPKEGPSILRIQQVVRGDSAAYFCASSPHVATNEKLFFGSGTQLSVL.

This clonotype was counted ten times or more. The CDR3 bases are TGCGCCAGCAGTCATGGACAGGGGGCTGGCACAGATACGCAGTATTTT. This gives the protein CASSHGQGAGTDTQYF. J is TRBJ2-3 and V is TRBV5-1, with 11 nucleotides matching TRBD1. The CDR3 has 16 amino acids. Per the germline V gene, CDR1 is SGHRS and CDR2 is YFSETQ. The junction had 6 bases not matched to a gene; V was cut back by 5 bases and J by 1 base.

The rearrangement links TRBV20-1 to TRBJ2-4; no clear D. V was shortened by 0 bases and J by 4 bases, with 7 bases between the two germline ends. Germline lookup yields CDR1 DFQATT and CDR2 SNEGSKA (reference sequence). The CDR3 has 13 amino acids. CDR3 nucleotide sequence: TGCAGTGCTAGAGATCAAGGAAAAAACATTCAGTACTTC. Translating it yields CSARDQGKNIQYF.

V is TRBV20-1 and J is TRBJ1-5; the match to TRBD1 covers 7 bases. V shed 3 bases, J shed 7 bases, and the junction held 9 bases outside the gene matches. Germline V gives CDR1 DFQATT, CDR2 SNEGSKA (reference sequence). This CDR3 has 14 residues. CDR3 loop: CSASPQGGNQPQHF. CDR3 DNA: TGCAGTGCTAGTCCCCAGGGGGGAAACCAGCCCCAGCATTTT.

This clonotype occurred many times. The rearrangement links TRBV5-1 to TRBJ2-1, with 7 bases that match TRBD2. CDR1 is SGHRS and CDR2 is YFSETQ in the germline V gene. This CDR3 comprises 14 residues. Trimming took 0 bases from V and 8 from J; bases not matched to a gene: 5. CDR3 loop: CASSLASGIDEQFF. DNA for the CDR3: TGCGCCAGCAGCTTGGCTAGCGGTATCGATGAGCAGTTCTTC.

On this clonotype: The limits of the CDR3 on the DNA are not certain, so only TCRdb's listed CDR3 is given. The chain uses TRBV19 and TRBJ2-3; TRBD2, as called in the table, went unchecked against the DNA. Germline V lookup: CDR1 LNHDA, CDR2 SQIVND (reference sequence). The CDR3 contains 14 residues when both ends are counted. CDR3 protein: CASSTSGRTDTQYF.

Of note for this clonotype: This may be a read error, as it is one base from a much larger clone. The gene calls are TRBV2 and TRBJ1-1, with D possibly matching TRBD1 (6 bases). V was cut by 6 bases and J by 11 bases, with 22 bases left in between. Germline V CDR1 and CDR2: SNHLY, FYNNEI. This CDR3 contains 14 residues. The CDR3 spells CASRDIGGTGFAFF. The CDR3 coding sequence is TGTGCCAGCAGGGATATAGGGGGTACGGGGTTTGCTTTCTTT.

This clonotype was picked up a small number of times. This rearrangement joins TRBV20-1 to TRBJ2-3; 8 nucleotides align to TRBD2. V dropped 5 bases and J dropped 4; count of bases not matched to a gene: 11. The CDR3 is 15 amino acids. The germline V gene encodes CDR1 DFQATT and CDR2 SNEGSKA (reference sequence). The CDR3 DNA sequence: TGCAGTGCTCCGAGCGGGAGAGGTTACCCAGATACGCAGTATTTT. As protein: CSAPSGRGYPDTQYF.

In its sample, this clonotype was seen many times. J is TRBJ1-1 and V is TRBV6-2 or TRBV6-3, with a possible D match to TRBD1 (5 bases). The CDR3 spans 14 residues. Germline V CDR1 and CDR2: MNHEY, SVGEGT. V dropped 4 bases and J dropped 1 base, with 10 bases sitting between them. The CDR3 DNA reads TGTGCCAGCAGTTGGGGACGTCGGAACACTGAAGCTTTCTTT. This translates into CASSWGRRNTEAFF.

This clonotype was detected ten times or more. The rearrangement joins TRBV5-1 to TRBJ2-7, with D unresolved. V lost 4 bases and J lost 4, with 12 bases in between. CDR1 is SGHRS and CDR2 is YFSETQ in the germline V gene. The CDR3 spans 13 residues. For the CDR3, the DNA is TGCGCCAGCAGCCCACGTCTGACATACGAGCAGTACTTC. It is translated as CASSPRLTYEQYF.

This clonotype was counted at least ten times. The gene calls are TRBV18 and TRBJ2-3, with D possibly TRBD1 on 5 matching bases. Germline CDR1 KGHSH, CDR2 LQKENI. The CDR3 has 13 amino acids. The V end was cut by 1 base, the J end by 4 bases, with 6 bases between. The CDR3 DNA sequence: TGTGCCAGCTCACCACAGGGGTCAGATACGCAGTATTTT. It encodes CASSPQGSDTQYF.

Judged by abundance, this clonotype is medium-sized. The chain employs TRBV7-2 and TRBJ2-7; TRBD2 is a possible D gene (5 bases). The V gene's germline CDR1 is SGHTA and CDR2 FQGNSA. This CDR3 is built from 15 residues. Trimming stripped 3 bases from V and 0 bases from J, with 12 bases between. In DNA, the CDR3 is TGTGCCAGCAGCTTTTTTTACGGGGACTCCTACGAGCAGTACTTC. Residues: CASSFFYGDSYEQYF.